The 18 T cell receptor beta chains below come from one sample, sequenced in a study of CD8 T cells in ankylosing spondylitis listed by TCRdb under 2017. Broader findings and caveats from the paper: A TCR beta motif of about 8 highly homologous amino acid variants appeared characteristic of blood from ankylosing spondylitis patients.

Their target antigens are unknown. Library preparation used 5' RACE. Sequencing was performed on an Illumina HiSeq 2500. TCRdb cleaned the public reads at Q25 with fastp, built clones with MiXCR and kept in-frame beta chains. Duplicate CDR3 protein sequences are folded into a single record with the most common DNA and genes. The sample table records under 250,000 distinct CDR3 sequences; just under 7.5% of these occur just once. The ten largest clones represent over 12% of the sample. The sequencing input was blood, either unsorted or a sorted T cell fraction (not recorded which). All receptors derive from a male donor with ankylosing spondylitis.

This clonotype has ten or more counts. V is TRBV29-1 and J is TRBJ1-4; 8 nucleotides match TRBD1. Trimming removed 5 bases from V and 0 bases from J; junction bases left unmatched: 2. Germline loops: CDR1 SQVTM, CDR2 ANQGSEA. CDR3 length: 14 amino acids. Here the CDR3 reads CSVTGGTTNEKLFF. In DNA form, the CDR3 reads TGCAGCGTTACAGGGGGAACAACTAATGAAAAACTGTTTTTT. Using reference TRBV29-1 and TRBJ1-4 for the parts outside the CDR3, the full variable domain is SAVISQKPSRDICQRGTSLTIQCQVDSQVTMMFWYRQQPGQSLTLIATANQGSEATYESGFVIDKFPISRPNLTFSTLTVSNMSPEDSSIYLCSVTGGTTNEKLFFGSGTQLSVL.

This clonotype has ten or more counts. The CDR3 spells CASSFSGETQYF. For the CDR3, the DNA is TGTGCCAGCAGTTTTTCAGGGGAGACCCAGTACTTC. This chain connects TRBV27 to TRBJ2-5; possible D gene TRBD1, 5 bases. In germline, CDR1 is MNHEY, CDR2 SMNVEV (reference sequence). The length of the CDR3 is 12 residues. Deletions cut 3 bases from V and 5 bases from J, with 7 bases between.

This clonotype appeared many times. The CDR3 is CASSQYRGTEAFF. The CDR3 nucleotides read TGTGCCAGCAGCCAATACAGGGGCACTGAAGCTTTCTTT. The V call is TRBV4-2, the J call TRBJ1-1, with 7 bases lining up with TRBD1. The CDR3 loop spans 13 amino acids. V was clipped by 2 bases and J by 4 bases; unmatched bases: 1. Germline CDR1 is LGHNA and CDR2 is YNFKEQ.

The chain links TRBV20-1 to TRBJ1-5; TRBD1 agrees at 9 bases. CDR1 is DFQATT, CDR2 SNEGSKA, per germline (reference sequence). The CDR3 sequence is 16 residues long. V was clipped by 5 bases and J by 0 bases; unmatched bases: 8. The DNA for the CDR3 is TGCAGTGCTCGTCCCGGGACAGGGTATAGCAATCAGCCCCAGCATTTT. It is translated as CSARPGTGYSNQPQHF.

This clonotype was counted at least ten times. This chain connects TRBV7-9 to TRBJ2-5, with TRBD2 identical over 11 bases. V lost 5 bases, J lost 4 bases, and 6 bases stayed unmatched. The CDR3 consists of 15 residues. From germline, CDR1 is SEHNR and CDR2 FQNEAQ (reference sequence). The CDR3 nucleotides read TGTGCCAGCAGCCTGACTAGCGGGAAGGGAGAGACCCAGTACTTC. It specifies CASSLTSGKGETQYF.

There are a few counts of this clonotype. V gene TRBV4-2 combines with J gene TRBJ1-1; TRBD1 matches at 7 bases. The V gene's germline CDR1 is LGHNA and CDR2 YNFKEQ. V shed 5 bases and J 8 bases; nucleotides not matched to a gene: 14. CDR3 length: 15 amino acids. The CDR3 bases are TGTGCCAGCAGCGAGGAGGGAGGACAGGAGGCGGAAGCTTTCTTT. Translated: CASSEEGGQEAEAFF.

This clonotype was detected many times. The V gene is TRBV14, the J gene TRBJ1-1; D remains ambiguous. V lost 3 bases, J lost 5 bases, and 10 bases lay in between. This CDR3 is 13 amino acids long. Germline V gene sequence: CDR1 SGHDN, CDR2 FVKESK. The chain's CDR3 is CASSQVTGTEAFF. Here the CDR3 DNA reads TGTGCCAGCAGCCAGGTTACTGGGACTGAAGCTTTCTTT.

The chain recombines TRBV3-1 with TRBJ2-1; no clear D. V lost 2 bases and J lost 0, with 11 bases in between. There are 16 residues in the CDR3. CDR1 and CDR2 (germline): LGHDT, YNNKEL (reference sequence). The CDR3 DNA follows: TGTGCCAGCAGCCAAAGTGGCCTAAGCTCCTACAATGAGCAGTTCTTC. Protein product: CASSQSGLSSYNEQFF.

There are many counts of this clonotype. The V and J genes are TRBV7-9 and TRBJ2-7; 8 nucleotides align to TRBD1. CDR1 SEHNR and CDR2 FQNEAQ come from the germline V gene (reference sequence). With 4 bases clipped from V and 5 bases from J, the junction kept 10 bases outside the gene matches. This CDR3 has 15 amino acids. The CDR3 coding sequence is TGTGCCAGCAGCTCCCATCGGACAGGGACGCACGAGCAGTACTTC. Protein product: CASSSHRTGTHEQYF.

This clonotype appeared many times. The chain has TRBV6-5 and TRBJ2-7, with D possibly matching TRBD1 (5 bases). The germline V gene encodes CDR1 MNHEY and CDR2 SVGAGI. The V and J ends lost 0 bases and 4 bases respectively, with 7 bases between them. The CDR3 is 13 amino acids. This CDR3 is CASSYSGDYEQYF. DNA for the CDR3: TGTGCCAGCAGTTACTCAGGGGATTACGAGCAGTACTTC.

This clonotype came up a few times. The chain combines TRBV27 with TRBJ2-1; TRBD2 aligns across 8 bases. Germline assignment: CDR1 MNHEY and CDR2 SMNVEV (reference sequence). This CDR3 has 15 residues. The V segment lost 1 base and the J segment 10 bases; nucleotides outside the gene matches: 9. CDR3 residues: CASSLLAGSFGEQFF. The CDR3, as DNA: TGTGCCAGCAGTTTATTAGCGGGATCCTTTGGGGAGCAGTTCTTC.

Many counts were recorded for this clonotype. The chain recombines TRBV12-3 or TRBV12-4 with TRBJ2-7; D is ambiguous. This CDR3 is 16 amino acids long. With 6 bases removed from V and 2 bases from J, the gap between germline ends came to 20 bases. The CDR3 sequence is CASSRNVGLDPYEQYF. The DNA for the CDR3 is TGTGCCAGCAGCCGTAACGTAGGGTTGGACCCCTACGAGCAGTACTTC.

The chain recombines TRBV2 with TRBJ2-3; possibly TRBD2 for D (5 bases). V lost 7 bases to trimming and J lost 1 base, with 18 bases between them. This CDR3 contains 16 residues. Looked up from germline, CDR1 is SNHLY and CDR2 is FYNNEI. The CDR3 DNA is TGTGCCAGCAATCGGATCCCGGGAACCGGCACAGATACGCAGTATTTT. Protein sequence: CASNRIPGTGTDTQYF. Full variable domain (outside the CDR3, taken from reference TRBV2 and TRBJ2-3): EPEVTQTPSHQVTQMGQEVILRCVPISNHLYFYWYRQILGQKVEFLVSFYNNEISEKSEIFDDQFSVERPDGSNFTLKIRSTKLEDSAMYFCASNRIPGTGTDTQYFGPGTRLTVL.

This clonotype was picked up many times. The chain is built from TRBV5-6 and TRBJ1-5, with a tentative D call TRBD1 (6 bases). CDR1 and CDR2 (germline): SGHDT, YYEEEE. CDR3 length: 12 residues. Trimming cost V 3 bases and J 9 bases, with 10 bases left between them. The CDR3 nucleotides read TGTGCCAGCAGCTCCACAGGGATGCCCCAGCATTTT. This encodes CASSSTGMPQHF.

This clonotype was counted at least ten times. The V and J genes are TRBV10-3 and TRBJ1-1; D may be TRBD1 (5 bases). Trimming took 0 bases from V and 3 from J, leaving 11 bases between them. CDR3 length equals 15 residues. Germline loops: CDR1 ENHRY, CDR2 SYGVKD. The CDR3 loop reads CAISESGARDTEAFF. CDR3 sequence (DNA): TGTGCCATCAGTGAGTCAGGGGCCCGGGACACTGAAGCTTTCTTT.

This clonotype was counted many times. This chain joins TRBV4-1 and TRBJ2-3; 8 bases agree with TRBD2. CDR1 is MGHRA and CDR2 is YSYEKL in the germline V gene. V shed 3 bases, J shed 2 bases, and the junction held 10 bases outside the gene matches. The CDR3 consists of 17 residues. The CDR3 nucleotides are TGCGCCAGCAGCCAGGGGGGGCTAGCGGGTTTCACAGATACGCAGTATTTT. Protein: CASSQGGLAGFTDTQYF.

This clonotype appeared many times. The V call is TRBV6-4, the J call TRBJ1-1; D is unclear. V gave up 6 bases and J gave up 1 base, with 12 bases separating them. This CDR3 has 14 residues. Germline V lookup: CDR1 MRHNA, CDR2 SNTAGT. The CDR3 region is CASSPSGTNTEAFF. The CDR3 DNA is TGTGCCAGCAGCCCCTCGGGCACGAACACTGAAGCTTTCTTT.

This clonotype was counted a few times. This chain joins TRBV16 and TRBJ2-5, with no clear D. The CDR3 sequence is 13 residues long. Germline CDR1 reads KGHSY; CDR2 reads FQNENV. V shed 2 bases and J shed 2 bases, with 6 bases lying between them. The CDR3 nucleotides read TGTGCCAGCAGCCAAGGCAGACAAGAGACCCAGTACTTC. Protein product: CASSQGRQETQYF.